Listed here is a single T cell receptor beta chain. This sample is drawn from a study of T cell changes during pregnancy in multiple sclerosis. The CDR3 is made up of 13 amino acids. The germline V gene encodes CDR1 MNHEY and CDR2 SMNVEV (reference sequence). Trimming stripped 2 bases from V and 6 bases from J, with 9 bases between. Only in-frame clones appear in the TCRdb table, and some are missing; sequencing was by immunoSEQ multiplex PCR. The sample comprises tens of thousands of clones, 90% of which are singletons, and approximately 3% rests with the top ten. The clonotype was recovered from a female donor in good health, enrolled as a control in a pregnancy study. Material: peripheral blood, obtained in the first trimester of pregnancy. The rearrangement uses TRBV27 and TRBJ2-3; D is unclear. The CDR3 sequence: CASSLEVRDTQYF. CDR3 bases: TGTGCCAGCAGTTTAGAGGTCCGGGATACGCAGTATTTT.